The T cell receptor beta chain described here comes from a study of tumor-infiltrating lymphocytes in primary liver carcinoma. As for the study in general: Tumor staging was T1-T3 N0M0; sizes spanned about 4.2 to 11 cm across.

Remarks on this clonotype: A single base separates this from a much larger clone, so it may be a read error.

Unsorted bulk tissue (about 20-32 mg) underwent RNA and DNA co-extraction. There are 15 residues in the CDR3. The germline gives CDR1 SEHNR, CDR2 FQNEAQ (reference sequence). The input was roughly 0.5 ug total RNA; TCR beta cDNA was made from it with a constant-region primer. Amplification in three nested multiplex PCR rounds with slightly modified ARM-PCR gave rise to TCR beta libraries. The two initial PCR rounds, approximately 10 cycles each, used TRBV1-TRBV30 forward and C-beta reverse primers. One entry per CDR3 protein results from TCRdb running MiXCR on the multiplex PCR reads. The table lists about 120,000 distinct CDR3 sequences, roughly 70% of them singletons.

The TCR was taken from a woman aged 60 to 75 with primary liver carcinoma and hepatitis B virus infection. This chain uses TRBV7-9 with TRBJ2-4, with TRBD1 as a possible D gene (6 bases). Sequencing was done on a sample of tumor-adjacent normal liver tissue. The CDR3 loop reads CASSPRGPLQNIEYF. In nucleotides, the CDR3 is TGTGCCAGCAGCCCCAGGGGACCTCTCCAAAACATTGAGTACTTC.